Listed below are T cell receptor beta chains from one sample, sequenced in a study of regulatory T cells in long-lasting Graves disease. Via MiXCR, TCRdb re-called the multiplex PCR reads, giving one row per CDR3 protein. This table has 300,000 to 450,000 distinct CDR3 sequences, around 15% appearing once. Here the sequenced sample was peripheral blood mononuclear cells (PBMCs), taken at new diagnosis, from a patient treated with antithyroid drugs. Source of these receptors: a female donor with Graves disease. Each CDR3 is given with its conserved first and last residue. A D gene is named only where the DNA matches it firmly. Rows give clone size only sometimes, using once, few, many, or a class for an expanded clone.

TGTGCCAGCAGCTTATCAGAAACTTCACTCTATGGCTACACCTTC	CASSLSETSLYGYTF	many	TRBJ1-2	TRBV7-9	.
TGTGCCAGCAGCCTCTACCTTACAGGGGGCACTGAAGCTTTCTTT	CASSLYLTGGTEAFF	few	TRBJ1-1	TRBV6-1	TRBD1
TGTGCCAGCAGTTACTCGAGTAGCGGGGGGGGGGACAATGAGCAGTTCTTC	CASSYSSSGGGDNEQFF	.	TRBJ2-1	TRBV6-2/TRBV6-3	TRBD2
TGTGCCAGCAGCCCGAAGGGGGGTCTAGGATACGAGCAGTACTTC	CASSPKGGLGYEQYF	.	TRBJ2-7	TRBV4-2	.
TGTGCCAGCAGCTGGGACAGGGGGATCGGACAGCCCCAGCATTTT	CASSWDRGIGQPQHF	many	TRBJ1-5	TRBV5-1	TRBD1
TGTGCCAGCGGTACCCGGGACAACATTCAGTACTTC	CASGTRDNIQYF	many	TRBJ2-4	TRBV28	.
TGTGCCAGCAGCTCCCACCCGGACGGGGACTATGGCTACACCTTC	CASSSHPDGDYGYTF	few	TRBJ1-2	TRBV5-1	.
TGTGCCAGCAGTGAGGGGGGCGGCCGAAACACTGAAGCTTTCTTT	CASSEGGGRNTEAFF	.	TRBJ1-1	TRBV2	.
TGTGCCAGCAGTGCGTATCTAGCGGACTCCTGCGAGCAGTACTTC	CASSAYLADSCEQYF	.	TRBJ2-7	TRBV12-3/TRBV12-4	TRBD2
TGTGCCAGCAGCTCAATAGGTAGCTTTGATACGCAGTATTTT	CASSSIGSFDTQYF	many	TRBJ2-3	TRBV7-2	.
TGTGCCACCAGCAGAGAGGAGAGGACCTATCAGCCCCAGCATTTT	CATSREERTYQPQHF	.	TRBJ1-5	TRBV15	.
TGTGCCAGCAGCTACGGACTAGCGGGGGCAGGCGATGAGCAGTTCTTC	CASSYGLAGAGDEQFF	few	TRBJ2-1	TRBV7-9	TRBD2
TGTGCCAGCAGCTTAGGACATAAGAACACTGAAGCTTTCTTT	CASSLGHKNTEAFF	few	TRBJ1-1	TRBV13	.
TGTGCCACCAGCCAGCGGGAGGACCGGAGCAATGAGCAGTTCTTC	CATSQREDRSNEQFF	few	TRBJ2-1	TRBV15	TRBD2
TGTGCCAGTAGTAGCCTAGCGGGGGGTTTTGAGCAGTTCTTC	CASSSLAGGFEQFF	.	TRBJ2-1	TRBV19	TRBD2
TGTGCCATCAGTGAGCTTACGAGGGCTGGAAACACCATATATTTT	CAISELTRAGNTIYF	many	TRBJ1-3	TRBV10-3	.
TGTGCCAGCAGCTTAGCGTCGACAGCCTTTGAGGGCCCCCTCCACTTT	CASSLASTAFEGPLHF	many	TRBJ1-6	TRBV11-2	.
TGTGCCACCAGTGATTCACTAGCGGGAGGGAGGGAGGCCCAGTACTTC	CATSDSLAGGREAQYF	few	TRBJ2-5	TRBV24-1	TRBD2
TGTGCCAGCAGTTACTCGACGCCAGGAAACACCATATATTTT	CASSYSTPGNTIYF	.	TRBJ1-3	TRBV6-2/TRBV6-3	.
TGCGCCAGCAGCCCCGGGACAACTGGAAACACCATATATTTT	CASSPGTTGNTIYF	many	TRBJ1-3	TRBV5-1	.
TGTGCCAGCAGCTTAGTCGCGGGTTCTGGCTACACCTTC	CASSLVAGSGYTF	many	TRBJ1-2	TRBV13	.
TGTGCCAGCAGCCAACCCCGGTACAAGGGGGGCACAGATACGCAGTATTTT	CASSQPRYKGGTDTQYF	few	TRBJ2-3	TRBV14	.
TGTGCCAGCAGCTTCGGGGGCCCCACTGAAGCTTTCTTT	CASSFGGPTEAFF	many	TRBJ1-1	TRBV5-5	.
TGTGCCAGCAGCGCAAGGTCGTCGGGGGGCGGTTGGCAGCCCCAGCATTTT	CASSARSSGGGWQPQHF	many	TRBJ1-5	TRBV3-1	.
TGCAGTGCTAGAGGAGGGTTTGGTAATTCACCCCTCCACTTT	CSARGGFGNSPLHF	many	TRBJ1-6	TRBV20-1	.
TGTGCCAGCTCACCCAACCAAGAGACCCAGTACTTC	CASSPNQETQYF	many	TRBJ2-5	TRBV18	.
TGTGCCAGCTTCAGGGGCGATGTAAATTCACCCCTCCACTTT	CASFRGDVNSPLHF	few	TRBJ1-6	TRBV5-5	.
TGTGCCAGCAGCTCCCCGTACCACCGACTGACCAGGGGGCAAGAAGTATATGGCTACACCTTC	CASSSPYHRLTRGQEVYGYTF	many	TRBJ1-2	TRBV7-2	TRBD1
TGTGCCAGCAGCTCAACAGGAGGCGAGCGGGAAAGCACAGATACGCAGTATTTT	CASSSTGGERESTDTQYF	.	TRBJ2-3	TRBV7-9	TRBD2
TGTGCCACCAGCAGGTCCGGGGCCGGGGGAGCCAAAAACATTCAGTACTTC	CATSRSGAGGAKNIQYF	few	TRBJ2-4	TRBV15	.
TGTGCCAGCAGTAGGGGGCGTTGGGAGACCCAGTACTTC	CASSRGRWETQYF	.	TRBJ2-5	TRBV6-1	TRBD1
TGTGCCAGCAGTGAAGGGGGCAGTCTTCTCCTATCCAATCAGCCCCAGCATTTT	CASSEGGSLLLSNQPQHF	many	TRBJ1-5	TRBV6-2/TRBV6-3	TRBD1
TGTGCCAGCAGGAGTATAGGGGGCCGGGAAGGCTACACCTTC	CASRSIGGREGYTF	few	TRBJ1-2	TRBV4-2	TRBD1
TGCGCCAGCAGCACAAGACAGGGGGCAGGAGATACGCAGTATTTT	CASSTRQGAGDTQYF	many	TRBJ2-3	TRBV5-1	TRBD1
TGTGCCAGCAGCTTAAGACAGGGGGTTACAGATACGCAGTATTTT	CASSLRQGVTDTQYF	many	TRBJ2-3	TRBV7-2	TRBD1
TGTGCCAGCAGTTCCCGACAGGGACAAGAGACCCAGTACTTC	CASSSRQGQETQYF	many	TRBJ2-5	TRBV4-1	TRBD1
TGTGCCAGCAGTCCCACCGGGGGTAGCACTGAAGCTTTCTTT	CASSPTGGSTEAFF	many	TRBJ1-1	TRBV27	.
TGTGCCAGCAGCCGGATGGGGGGCTACACCTTC	CASSRMGGYTF	many	TRBJ1-2	TRBV13	.
TGTGCCAGCAGGGTCTACGTGAACACTGAAGCTTTCTTT	CASRVYVNTEAFF	.	TRBJ1-1	TRBV12-3/TRBV12-4	.
TGTGCCAGCAGCGAACCGGGGGACAAAAACATTCAGTACTTC	CASSEPGDKNIQYF	few	TRBJ2-4	TRBV5-5	.
TGTGCCATCAGTGGGACAGGGGGGATCTACGAGCAGTACTTC	CAISGTGGIYEQYF	many	TRBJ2-7	TRBV10-3	TRBD1
TGTGCCTTGAGGGGGTTTCAGGGGGCTTTCTTT	CALRGFQGAFF	many	TRBJ1-1	TRBV30	.
TGTGCCAGCAGCCAACAGGTGAACACTGAAGCTTTCTTT	CASSQQVNTEAFF	many	TRBJ1-1	TRBV3-1	.
TGTGCCAGCAGTTTATTCCCCCGGAGGGGGCCTGAACTCTATAATTCACCCCTCCACTTT	CASSLFPRRGPELYNSPLHF	many	TRBJ1-6	TRBV28	TRBD1
TGTGCCAGCAGCTACGGGACCAGGTATGGGGTTGAGCAGTTCTTC	CASSYGTRYGVEQFF	.	TRBJ2-1	TRBV27	.
TGCAGCGCCGAGAGGACGTCTGGGGGTAACTATGGCTACACCTTC	CSAERTSGGNYGYTF	few	TRBJ1-2	TRBV29-1	.
TGCAGTGCGGCCCGGAGTTTCCAGCCCCAGCATTTT	CSAARSFQPQHF	.	TRBJ1-5	TRBV20-1	.
TGTGCCAGTAGAGAGGGGTCGGGCTACAATGAGCAGTTCTTC	CASREGSGYNEQFF	.	TRBJ2-1	TRBV19	.
TGCAGCGTTGAGAACAGGCCCCAAGAGACCCAGTACTTC	CSVENRPQETQYF	many	TRBJ2-5	TRBV29-1	.
TGCGCCAGCAACCTAAGGGGGGTTGGGAATGAAAAACTGTTTTTT	CASNLRGVGNEKLFF	.	TRBJ1-4	TRBV4-1	.